This TCR beta chain was sequenced during a study of T cells after yellow fever vaccination. Study at large: Fractions containing few cells were prepared with SMART-Seq v4 Ultra Low Input.

This clonotype was found a few times. The CDR3 is made up of 20 amino acids. Trimming removed 1 base from V and 0 bases from J, with 19 bases in between. The V gene's germline CDR1 is SGHAT and CDR2 FQNNGV. Universal primer sites and UMIs were introduced during 5'RACE template-switching synthesis of TCR cDNA. A single record per CDR3 protein comes from TCRdb applying MiXCR to the 5' RACE reads. The sample contains some 300,000 distinct CDR3 sequences, roughly 8.4% of which appear only once. The sequence was collected from a man aged 18 to 29 who received the YFV17D yellow fever vaccine. The sample here was PBMCs, taken around 45 days after the first yellow fever vaccination. The V call is TRBV11-2, the J call TRBJ2-6; D possibly corresponds to TRBD1 (5 bases). The CDR3 protein is CASSLVMFQVTVSGANVLTF. The CDR3 region has the DNA TGTGCCAGCAGCTTAGTGATGTTCCAGGTGACAGTCTCTGGGGCCAACGTCCTGACTTTC.